These 31 T cell receptor beta chains were all obtained from the same sample, sequenced in a study of T cells in Graves' hyperthyroidism and ophthalmopathy. Using RNA transcripts as the source, TCR beta CDR3 regions were amplified. The primer set for the first-round RT-PCR of the TCR CDR3 was HTBI. Using its own MiXCR run on the multiplex PCR reads, TCRdb lists one record per CDR3 protein. There are about 700,000 distinct CDR3 sequences in the sample; approximately 15% occur only once, and around 9.6% lies in the top ten. The sample was blood. The receptor set was obtained from a woman under 30 with Graves' hyperthyroidism.

The sample holds many counts of this clonotype. The chain has TRBV28 and TRBJ2-5; TRBD2 matches 10 bases. After removal of 6 bases from V and 5 bases from J, the junction contained 6 bases not matched to a gene. This CDR3 spans 14 amino acids. Germline assignment: CDR1 MDHEN and CDR2 SYDVKM. CDR3 sequence (DNA): TGTGCCAGCAGCATACTAGCGGGACGGGAGACCCAGTACTTC. It specifies CASSILAGRETQYF.

In its sample, this clonotype was seen a few times. This chain joins TRBV20-1 and TRBJ1-2; the D gene is possibly TRBD1 (5 bases). With 3 bases removed from V and 4 bases from J, the gap between germline ends came to 12 bases. The CDR3 length is 13 residues. Germline CDR1 is DFQATT and CDR2 is SNEGSKA (reference sequence). CDR3 protein: CSASPWGSYGYTF. As DNA, the CDR3 is TGCAGTGCTAGCCCCTGGGGGAGCTATGGCTACACCTTC.

This clonotype has only a few counts. The chain carries TRBV5-1 and TRBJ2-7, with TRBD1 as a possible D gene (6 bases). Trimming took off 4 bases at V and 3 bases at J, with 14 bases between the two ends. Germline V gives CDR1 SGHRS, CDR2 YFSETQ. This CDR3 spans 14 amino acids. The DNA of the CDR3 is TGCGCCAGCAGCGCCCCCGGGACAAACTACGAGCAGTACTTC. It specifies CASSAPGTNYEQYF.

This clonotype showed up many times. The gene calls are TRBV12-3 or TRBV12-4 and TRBJ1-1; D is ambiguous. V dropped 3 bases and J dropped 1 base, with 12 bases sitting between them. The CDR3 spans 15 residues. Here the CDR3 DNA reads TGTGCCAGCAGTTTGGTCGGCAGAAGGAACACTGAAGCTTTCTTT. Its translation is CASSLVGRRNTEAFF.

This clonotype was observed at least ten times. The genes are TRBV3-1 and TRBJ2-2; 9 bases fit TRBD2. This CDR3 is built from 14 residues. Germline V gene sequence: CDR1 LGHDT, CDR2 YNNKEL (reference sequence). The V gene end was trimmed by 2 bases and the J gene end by 8 bases; junction bases not matched to a gene: 3. CDR3 coding DNA: TGTGCCAGCAGCCAATCCGCGGGAGGGGGGGAGCTGTTTTTT. It yields the protein CASSQSAGGGELFF.

The V and J genes are TRBV12-3 or TRBV12-4 and TRBJ2-1, with unresolved D. Trimming stripped 1 base from V and 9 bases from J, with 13 bases between. The CDR3 has 14 residues. The CDR3 DNA follows: TGTGCCAGCAGTTTAGTTGGTAGCAAGGTTGAGCAGTTCTTC. Residues: CASSLVGSKVEQFF.

This clonotype was counted a few times. V usage is TRBV29-1 and J usage is TRBJ2-5; TRBD1 is a possible D gene (6 bases). Per the germline V gene, CDR1 is SQVTM and CDR2 is ANQGSEA. The CDR3 runs to 14 residues. Trimming took off 5 bases at V and 2 bases at J, with 15 bases between the two ends. CDR3 in amino acids: CSVPLQGPQETQYF. In nucleotides, the CDR3 is TGCAGCGTTCCCCTACAGGGACCGCAAGAGACCCAGTACTTC.

This clonotype was counted between two and nine times. DNA for the CDR3: TGTGCCAGCAGCCAAGGACTTGTCGGCTCTGGGGCCAACGTCCTGACTTTC. Translating gives CASSQGLVGSGANVLTF. This rearrangement joins TRBV3-1 to TRBJ2-6; D gene uncertain. This CDR3 spans 17 amino acids. Looked up from germline, CDR1 is LGHDT and CDR2 is YNNKEL (reference sequence). V was trimmed by 1 base and J by 0 bases, leaving 10 bases between them.

This clonotype has a count of ten or more. The chain couples TRBV2 to TRBJ1-5; maybe TRBD1 (5 bases). Trimming removed 5 bases from V and 0 bases from J, with 11 bases in between. The CDR3 is 15 amino acids. Germline values: CDR1 SNHLY, CDR2 FYNNEI. The CDR3 DNA sequence: TGTGCCAGCAGTCGACAGCCGTATAGCAATCAGCCCCAGCATTTT. It codes for CASSRQPYSNQPQHF.

This clonotype was observed many times. This chain uses TRBV24-1 with TRBJ2-1; D possibly uses TRBD1 or TRBD2 (6 bases each). The CDR3 covers 15 residues. The V and J ends lost 0 bases and 5 bases respectively, with 10 bases between them. Germline V gene sequence: CDR1 KGHDR, CDR2 SFDVKD. As DNA, the CDR3 is TGTGCCACCAGTGATTTGAGGGGGGCGGACAATGAGCAGTTCTTC. Translating it yields CATSDLRGADNEQFF.

J is TRBJ2-7 and V is TRBV27; a possible D gene is TRBD2 (6 bases). The CDR3 is 14 residues long. V lost 5 bases to trimming and J lost 7 bases, with 18 bases between them. Germline CDR1 is MNHEY and CDR2 is SMNVEV (reference sequence). The CDR3 nucleotides read TGTGCCAGCAGTCTGGGGACTCCGCGAGGTGAGCAGTACTTC. Its protein product is CASSLGTPRGEQYF.

CDR3 nucleotides: TGTGCCAGCAGCTTATCCCCAGACTACGAGCAGTACTTC. It encodes CASSLSPDYEQYF. The chain joins TRBV7-9 to TRBJ2-7; no clear D. V was clipped by 2 bases and J by 3 bases, with 8 bases between them. Germline CDR1 SEHNR, CDR2 FQNEAQ (reference sequence). This CDR3 has 13 amino acids. The whole variable domain, remainder taken from reference TRBV7-9 and TRBJ2-7, is DTGVSQNPRHKITKRGQNVTFRCDPISEHNRLYWYRQTLGQGPEFLTYFQNEAQLEKSRLLSDRFSAERPKGSFSTLEIQRTEQGDSAMYLCASSLSPDYEQYFGPGTRLTVT.

The chain recombines TRBV11-3 with TRBJ2-1; D unresolved. The germline V and J ends were trimmed by 1 base and 9 bases, with 7 bases remaining between them. The CDR3 runs to 12 residues. From germline, CDR1 is SGHNT and CDR2 YENEEA. CDR3 bases: TGTGCCAGCAGCTTAGTTACCGGTGAGCAGTTCTTC. Its protein is CASSLVTGEQFF. The full variable domain, completed using reference TRBV11-3 and TRBJ2-1, is EAGVVQSPRYKIIEKKQPVAFWCNPISGHNTLYWYLQNLGQGPELLIRYENEEAVDDSQLPKDRFSAERLKGVDSTLKIQPAELGDSAVYLCASSLVTGEQFFGPGTRLTVL.

This clonotype was found many times. The chain combines TRBV5-1 with TRBJ2-5; 7 nucleotides align to TRBD1. The CDR3 has 15 residues. V gave up 4 bases and J gave up 4 bases; unmatched junction bases: 10. Germline V gene sequence: CDR1 SGHRS, CDR2 YFSETQ. The CDR3 spells CASSVRGFTSETQYF. DNA of the CDR3: TGCGCCAGCAGCGTCAGGGGGTTCACCTCAGAGACCCAGTACTTC.

This clonotype showed up just a few times. The rearrangement links TRBV5-1 to TRBJ2-3, with TRBD2 matching 7 bases. The V gene's germline CDR1 is SGHRS and CDR2 YFSETQ. The J segment lost 2 bases and the V segment lost 5 bases, leaving 11 bases of the junction unmatched. There are 16 residues in the CDR3. CDR3: CASRPYSGFSTDTQYF. In nucleotides, the CDR3 is TGCGCCAGCAGACCTTATAGCGGGTTCTCCACAGATACGCAGTATTTT.

There are a few counts of this clonotype. The V and J genes are TRBV28 and TRBJ1-5; D ambiguous. The CDR3 spans 15 residues. CDR1 MDHEN and CDR2 SYDVKM come from the germline V gene. V was trimmed by 2 bases and J by 5 bases, leaving 13 bases between them. DNA for the CDR3: TGTGCCAGCAGTTTACGTGGGTTAGGCCATCAGCCCCAGCATTTT. This encodes CASSLRGLGHQPQHF.

The rearrangement uses TRBV3-1 and TRBJ2-5, with D tentatively TRBD1 (6 bases). The CDR3 loop spans 15 amino acids. V gave up 0 bases and J gave up 5 bases, with 13 bases separating them. CDR1 is LGHDT and CDR2 is YNNKEL in the germline V gene (reference sequence). DNA of the CDR3: TGTGCCAGCAGCCAAGATCTCTCGACAGGCGAGACCCAGTACTTC. This encodes CASSQDLSTGETQYF.

This clonotype has more than one count but fewer than ten. The chain has TRBV28 and TRBJ2-7; 8 bases map to TRBD2. CDR3 length: 18 amino acids. Per the germline V gene, CDR1 is MDHEN and CDR2 is SYDVKM. V was pared by 5 bases and J by 3 bases, with 18 bases of the junction left unmatched. This chain's CDR3 is CASSTSSAGTRSIYEQYF. The CDR3 DNA reads as TGTGCCAGCAGTACTTCATCCGCCGGGACTAGAAGTATCTACGAGCAGTACTTC. Combining the CDR3 with reference TRBV28 and TRBJ2-7 gives the whole variable domain DVKVTQSSRYLVKRTGEKVFLECVQDMDHENMFWYRQDPGLGLRLIYFSYDVKMKEKGDIPEGYSVSREKKERFSLILESASTNQTSMYLCASSTSSAGTRSIYEQYFGPGTRLTVT.

This clonotype occurred many times. CDR3 sequence reads: CATSDSGTGTYEQYF. CDR3 sequence (DNA): TGTGCCACCAGTGACTCCGGGACAGGGACCTACGAGCAGTACTTC. The gene calls are TRBV24-1 and TRBJ2-7; 9 bases are a match to TRBD1. CDR3 size: 15 residues. Trimming took 4 bases from V and 2 from J; bases not matched to a gene: 5. Germline V gene lookup returns CDR1 KGHDR and CDR2 SFDVKD.

This clonotype has more than one count but fewer than ten. For the CDR3, the DNA is TGTGCCAGCAGTTTATTAGACTTCTCTGGGGCCAACGTCCTGACTTTC. Translation: CASSLLDFSGANVLTF. This sequence joins TRBV28 and TRBJ2-6; D is unclear. Trimming left V 1 base short and J 0 bases short, with 7 bases between. The CDR3 consists of 16 residues. Germline CDR1 and CDR2: MDHEN and SYDVKM.

Worth noting for this clonotype: A read error is possible here, since a much larger clone lies one base away. The chain recombines TRBV12-3 or TRBV12-4 with TRBJ2-5, with 8 bases that match TRBD2. The CDR3 length is 14 residues. The trim removed 2 bases at V and 9 bases at J, leaving 8 bases unmatched. CDR3 in DNA: TGTGCCAGCAGTTTATTGTCCGGGCGGGAGGCCCAGTACTTC. Its protein is CASSLLSGREAQYF.

This clonotype showed up just a few times. This could be a read error, since a much larger clone is one nucleotide away. V is TRBV7-2 and J is TRBJ2-1, with D maybe TRBD2 (5 bases). The germline V gene encodes CDR1 SGHTA and CDR2 FQGNSA. The CDR3 covers 16 residues. The V gene lost 1 base and the J gene lost 3 bases, with 13 bases spanning the gap. The CDR3 sequence is CASSLEPSGYYNEQFF. In DNA, the CDR3 is TGTGCCAGCAGCTTAGAGCCAAGCGGATACTACAATGAGCAGTTCTTC.

This clonotype occurred many times. The rearrangement uses TRBV12-3 or TRBV12-4 and TRBJ1-4; D is uncertain. The length of the CDR3 is 17 residues. V was clipped by 7 bases and J by 5 bases, with 23 bases between them. The CDR3 sequence: CASTFGPTGIRNEKLFF. The CDR3 DNA reads TGTGCCAGCACCTTTGGGCCCACCGGGATCAGGAATGAAAAACTGTTTTTT.

At least ten counts were recorded for this clonotype. The V and J genes are TRBV11-2 and TRBJ2-3; possible D gene TRBD1, 6 bases. The germline V gene has CDR1 SGHAT and CDR2 FQNNGV. Trimming took off 4 bases at V and 3 bases at J, with 14 bases between the two ends. This CDR3 is built from 15 residues. The CDR3 DNA reads TGTGCCAGCAGCTCTTACAGGGTTCTGACAGATACGCAGTATTTT. This codes for CASSSYRVLTDTQYF.

The V and J genes are TRBV30 and TRBJ2-3, with 9 bases identical to TRBD2. The CDR3 consists of 15 residues. The germline gives CDR1 GTSNPN, CDR2 SVGIG (reference sequence). V lost 0 bases and J lost 2; bases outside the gene matches: 3. CDR3 coding DNA: TGTGCCTGGAGTGTGACTAGCGGCACCACAGATACGCAGTATTTT. Translating it yields CAWSVTSGTTDTQYF. The full variable domain, in which reference TRBV30 and TRBJ2-3 provide the parts outside the CDR3, is SQTIHQWPATLVQPVGSPLSLECTVEGTSNPNLYWYRQAAGRGLQLLFYSVGIGQISSEVPQNLSASRPQDRQFILSSKKLLLSDSGFYLCAWSVTSGTTDTQYFGPGTRLTVL.

This clonotype came up many times. The chain joins TRBV12-3 or TRBV12-4 to TRBJ2-7; possible D gene TRBD1, 6 bases. The CDR3 spans 14 residues. Trimming cost V 5 bases and J 3 bases, with 14 bases left between them. CDR3 coding DNA: TGTGCCAGCAGTGCGTCGACAGGAGTCTACGAGCAGTACTTC. This gives the protein CASSASTGVYEQYF.

At least ten counts were recorded for this clonotype. The rearrangement links TRBV2 to TRBJ2-3, with D perhaps matching TRBD1 (6 bases). CDR1 SNHLY and CDR2 FYNNEI come from the germline V gene. CDR3 length: 16 residues. Trimming pared 4 bases from V and 4 bases from J, leaving 18 bases between. CDR3 coding DNA: TGTGCCAGCAGTGTTGACAGGATTTCTAACGCAGATACGCAGTATTTT. Its translation: CASSVDRISNADTQYF.

This clonotype was counted only a few times. The chain joins TRBV9 to TRBJ2-1; no clear D. Germline V gene lookup returns CDR1 SGDLS and CDR2 YYNGEE. The CDR3 has 14 amino acids. Trimming removed 4 bases from V and 7 bases from J, with 15 bases in between. The CDR3 sequence: CASSQASVENEQFF. The CDR3 nucleotides are TGTGCCAGCAGCCAAGCGTCGGTGGAAAATGAGCAGTTCTTC.

This clonotype was seen more than once but under ten times. The chain couples TRBV20-1 to TRBJ1-2; D gene ambiguous. Trimming removed 1 base at V and 2 bases at J, with 11 bases between. The germline gives CDR1 DFQATT, CDR2 SNEGSKA (reference sequence). The CDR3 has 14 amino acids. In DNA form, the CDR3 reads TGCAGTGCTAGAGTATTGCGCAGGAACTATGGCTACACCTTC. This codes for CSARVLRRNYGYTF.

The rearrangement links TRBV4-1 to TRBJ2-1; D may be TRBD1 or TRBD2 (6 bases each). Germline assignment: CDR1 MGHRA and CDR2 YSYEKL. The CDR3 runs to 16 residues. V lost 0 bases to trimming and J lost 8 bases, with 17 bases between them. CDR3 nucleotide sequence: TGCGCCAGCAGCCAAGATACGGGGGCAGGCATCTATGAGCAGTTCTTC. This gives the protein CASSQDTGAGIYEQFF.

This clonotype was observed a handful of times. The chain carries TRBV29-1 and TRBJ1-4; 10 positions match TRBD1. CDR1 is SQVTM, CDR2 ANQGSEA, per germline. V was pared by 3 bases and J by 6 bases, with 1 base of the junction left unmatched. The CDR3 is 13 amino acids. CDR3 in amino acids: CSVEGQGHEKLFF. The CDR3 DNA is TGCAGCGTTGAGGGACAGGGGCATGAAAAACTGTTTTTT.